This T cell receptor beta chain appears in the sequencing data of a study of T cells in localized non-small cell lung cancer. Only in-frame clones appear in the TCRdb table, and some are missing; sequencing was by immunoSEQ multiplex PCR. The sample records about 2,400 clones, roughly 20% being singletons. The material sequenced was lung tumor tissue, taken before any cancer treatment. The sequence came from a man between 35 and 75 years old with stage I lung adenocarcinoma.

CDR3 loop: CASSLGRGGGFGYTF. The CDR3 DNA reads TGTGCCAGCAGCTTAGGGCGCGGAGGGGGCTTTGGCTACACCTTC. This sequence joins TRBV11-3 and TRBJ1-2; 7 bases align to TRBD1. The CDR3 contains 15 residues. The germline gives CDR1 SGHNT, CDR2 YENEEA. V gave up 1 base and J gave up 7 bases; unmatched junction bases: 9.